This T cell receptor beta chain was identified in a study of T cells in localized non-small cell lung cancer. Study results and limitations: A denser population of T cells in blood accompanied longer overall survival. Uninvolved adjacent lung showed peak T cell clonality, exceeding tumor. Heterogeneity stays possible, as sequencing covered only one tumor region.

The table came from immunoSEQ multiplex PCR; TCRdb's copy has only in-frame clones and leaves some out. Found here are about 46,000 clones, 81% of them singletons; the top ten hold about 15%. Details on this clone: Its antigen is unidentified.

J gave up 8 bases and V 4 bases, and 13 bases lay outside the gene matches. Germline V gene lookup returns CDR1 SGDLS and CDR2 YYNGEE. The CDR3 totals 15 residues. Sequenced here: peripheral blood mononuclear cells, sampled before any cancer treatment. The chain recombines TRBV9 with TRBJ1-2, with 8 bases lining up with TRBD1. The receptor was derived from a man aged 35 to 70 with stage III lung adenocarcinoma. For the CDR3, the DNA is TGTGCCAGCAGCCCCTCCGGACAGGGCAGGGAAGGCTACACCTTC. Translated: CASSPSGQGREGYTF.